Below are 11 T cell receptor beta chains sequenced from a single sample in a study of OX40 agonist ivuxolimab in advanced cancers. Some clones are missing from TCRdb's copy, which holds only in-frame ones; the method was immunoSEQ multiplex PCR. The sample lists 50,000 to 60,000 clones; around nine tenths were seen once. The starting material was CD4+ or CD8+ T cells sorted from blood, obtained in a trial of the OX40 agonist ivuxolimab. The receptors derive from an adult with an advanced solid tumor such as melanoma, head and neck, liver or kidney cancer.

The chain recombines TRBV7-6 with TRBJ2-2; 9 nucleotides line up with TRBD1. The CDR3 has 12 amino acids. Germline V gene data show CDR1 as SGHVS and CDR2 as FNYEAQ. Losses at the gene ends were 11 bases for V and 4 bases for J; bases not matched to a gene: 2. In DNA, the CDR3 is TGTGCCTTGACAGGGGGCACCGGGGAGCTGTTTTTT. Its protein product is CALTGGTGELFF.

The rearrangement joins TRBV10-2 to TRBJ1-6; 7 positions agree with TRBD1. Trimming took 7 bases from V and 5 from J; bases not matched to a gene: 2. Germline V gene sequence: CDR1 WSHSY, CDR2 SAAADI. This CDR3 region has 13 residues. In DNA, the CDR3 is TGCGCCAGCACCGGGACAGATAATTCACCCCTCCACTTT. It yields the protein CASTGTDNSPLHF.

The chain is built from TRBV11-2 and TRBJ2-1; the match to TRBD2 covers 9 bases. CDR3 length: 16 residues. Germline CDR1 reads SGHAT; CDR2 reads FQNNGV. Trimming removed 1 base from V and 7 bases from J; junction bases left unmatched: 8. Here the CDR3 DNA reads TGTGCCAGCAGCTTAGTAGGCGGGAGGGCCGTGAATGAGCAGTTCTTC. The encoded protein is CASSLVGGRAVNEQFF.

The chain is built from TRBV29-1 and TRBJ1-2, with D maybe TRBD1 (5 bases). The CDR3 has 13 amino acids. The V end lost 1 base, the J end lost 8 bases, and 14 bases lay between the germline ends. In germline, CDR1 is SQVTM, CDR2 ANQGSEA. The CDR3 reads CSVEGNRFGGYTF. DNA of the CDR3: TGCAGCGTTGAAGGTAACAGGTTCGGAGGCTACACCTTC. The full variable domain, with the rest looked up from reference TRBV29-1 and TRBJ1-2, is SAVISQKPSRDICQRGTSLTIQCQVDSQVTMMFWYRQQPGQSLTLIATANQGSEATYESGFVIDKFPISRPNLTFSTLTVSNMSPEDSSIYLCSVEGNRFGGYTFGSGTRLTVV.

The chain couples TRBV30 to TRBJ2-7; 10 bases are shared with TRBD1. CDR3 length: 15 residues. The V and J ends lost 4 bases and 2 bases, in that order; junction bases with no gene match: 8. Germline assignment: CDR1 GTSNPN and CDR2 SVGIG (reference sequence). CDR3 in amino acids: CAWINGTGVAYEQYF. The CDR3 coding sequence is TGTGCCTGGATTAATGGGACAGGGGTGGCCTACGAGCAGTACTTC.

This chain links TRBV11-2 with TRBJ1-1; no definite D call. CDR1 and CDR2 from the germline V gene are SGHAT and FQNNGV. With 0 bases removed from V and 4 bases from J, the gap between germline ends came to 12 bases. The CDR3 has 15 amino acids. The CDR3 sequence: CASSLDLGWGTEAFF. The CDR3 coding sequence is TGTGCCAGCAGCTTAGATTTGGGATGGGGCACTGAAGCTTTCTTT.

The chain is built from TRBV6-5 and TRBJ1-5, with D possibly TRBD1 on 6 matching bases. This CDR3 contains 13 residues. Germline V gives CDR1 MNHEY, CDR2 SVGAGI. The germline V and J ends were trimmed by 6 bases and 5 bases, with 11 bases remaining between them. The CDR3 coding sequence is TGTGCCAGCAGCCCCGGACAGTATCAGCCCCAGCATTTT. This sequence encodes CASSPGQYQPQHF.

The chain has TRBV25-1 and TRBJ1-5; the D gene is possibly TRBD1 (5 bases). The CDR3 is 14 amino acids. Germline CDR1 reads MGHDK; CDR2 reads SYGVNS. Trimming removed 2 bases from V and 4 bases from J, with 9 bases in between. CDR3 protein: CASSETWGNQPQHF. The CDR3 bases are TGTGCCAGCAGTGAAACTTGGGGGAATCAGCCCCAGCATTTT. The whole variable domain, filled in from reference TRBV25-1 and TRBJ1-5, reads EADIYQTPRYLVIGTGKKITLECSQTMGHDKMYWYQQDPGMELHLIHYSYGVNSTEKGDLSSESTVSRIRTEHFPLTLESARPSHTSQYLCASSETWGNQPQHFGDGTRLSIL.

The chain recombines TRBV4-3 with TRBJ1-1, with 7 bases lining up with TRBD1. V lost 1 base to trimming and J lost 5 bases; unmatched junction nucleotides: 7. Germline CDR1 is LGHNA and CDR2 is YSLEER. The CDR3 loop spans 15 amino acids. This CDR3 reads CASSQVQGEGTEAFF. The CDR3 nucleotides read TGCGCCAGCAGCCAAGTTCAGGGGGAAGGGACTGAAGCTTTCTTT.

V usage is TRBV14 and J usage is TRBJ2-7; TRBD1 might be the D (5 bases). Germline V gene data show CDR1 as SGHDN and CDR2 as FVKESK. The CDR3 covers 12 residues. Trimming cost V 4 bases and J 7 bases, with 11 bases left between them. CDR3 region: CASSLLGAEQYF. The DNA for the CDR3 is TGTGCCAGCAGCCTACTTGGGGCGGAGCAGTACTTC. Full variable domain (rest looked up from reference TRBV14 and TRBJ2-7): EAGVTQFPSHSVIEKGQTVTLRCDPISGHDNLYWYRRVMGKEIKFLLHFVKESKQDESGMPNNRFLAERTGGTYSTLKVQPAELEDSGVYFCASSLLGAEQYFGPGTRLTVT.

The J gene is TRBJ2-5, the V gene TRBV7-9, with D possibly TRBD1 on 7 matching bases. Germline-derived CDR1 and CDR2 are SEHNR and FQNEAQ (reference sequence). Trimming shortened V by 2 bases and J by 2 bases, and 15 bases separated the two germline ends. CDR3 size: 16 residues. The CDR3 spells CASSLFLAGQQETQYF. CDR3 in DNA: TGTGCCAGCAGCTTATTCCTTGCGGGACAGCAAGAGACCCAGTACTTC.